This TCR beta chain was identified during a study of T cell repertoires in cytomegalovirus infection. From the reads, TCRdb called clonotypes with MiXCR, one entry per CDR3 protein. The table records roughly 500,000 distinct CDR3 sequences, roughly 43% of them present only once. Remarks on this clonotype: Its target is unknown.

Germline values: CDR1 MNHNY, CDR2 SVGAGI (reference sequence). V was cut by 8 bases and J by 3 bases, with 20 bases left in between. This CDR3 comprises 15 residues. The clonotype originates from a human donor in good health (CMV status not recorded). Some clones in this sample may be carry-over from other donors' samples. The material was cultured PBMCs, obtained from culture after CMV antigen stimulation. The chain recombines TRBV6-6 with TRBJ2-7, with a weak D call TRBD2 (5 bases). CDR3 coding DNA: TGTGCCAGCCGCCGGAACGGGGTAGGGCACTACGAGCAGTACTTC. Amino acids: CASRRNGVGHYEQYF.